This paragraph reports one T cell receptor (beta chain). This clone's antigen is unknown. The sample holds no much larger clone one base away, and base qualities are not on file. This entry comes from a study of beta chain features in type 1 diabetes (dated by TCRdb to the late 2010s). For the wider study: Mean age, gender distribution, total cell number and subset yield were not different between patients and healthy donors. A total of roughly 110 million sorted cells were examined across all samples, and the number of cells per subset was strongly correlated with RNA yield. Whereas all 30 or so donors provided naive and central memory subsets, regulatory and stem cell-like memory subsets were isolated from just 8 patients and roughly eight healthy donors. The study compared the TCRB repertoires of sorted circulating CD4+ T cell subsets in recently diagnosed type 1 diabetes patients with those in matched healthy donors.

What the authors observed across the whole study: In all four CD4+ subsets, TCRB CDR3 length was moderately but significantly shorter in type 1 diabetes patients. PCR might favor shorter templates, but patient and control samples were amplified and corrected together, so any skew would affect both groups equally. Patients with type 1 diabetes made fewer insertions and deleted more nucleotides at VDJ recombination sites, implying thymic rearrangement abnormalities. Sequencing cDNA rather than genomic DNA could over-represent highly expressing activated cells, although activation and CD3 levels did not differ between groups. HLA sub-analyses involved small numbers of individuals, so any influence of HLA type on TCRB rearrangement remained unresolved. Naive, central memory and regulatory TCRB repertoires appeared to be more alike among patients than among healthy donors.

V and J lose 2 bases and 4 bases, and a span of 13 bases separates them. CDR1 and CDR2 are read off the germline V gene as MNHEY and SVGAGI. From the cysteine through the phenylalanine, the CDR3 covers 15 amino acids. The entry retains the CDR3 DNA only, 45 bases that are in frame from base 1. The High Capacity cDNA Reverse Transcription Kit was used to reverse transcribe all of the isolated RNA, meaning that expressed TCRB transcripts were what got sequenced. Deep immunoSEQ sequencing was applied to naive, central memory and regulatory T cell samples, giving an average of roughly 3.5 million total reads per sample. After sorted cells were lysed in RLT buffer, RNA was extracted with DNase-treated RNeasy Micro or Mini kits, with the choice depending on cell number. To prevent cross-contamination, each cell subset was processed individually, whereas patient and healthy donor samples were processed jointly. TCRB sequences were amplified from cDNA with the immunoSEQ multiplex PCR, producing 87-bp fragments spanning the CDR3 region. The amplicons were sequenced using the Illumina HiSeq platform. From the authors' description of their analysis: PCR bias was corrected computationally using synthetic template baselines, and reads within Hamming distance 2 were collapsed, with unmergeable singletons discarded. Reads were aligned to IMGT to assign V, D and J genes, CDR3 length, and insertions or deletions at six rearrangement sites. Within each subset, clonotype counts were normalized to the number of sorted cells before true diversity and Gini coefficients were calculated with the tcR R package. Repertoire sharing was quantified using the overlap coefficient calculated on TCRB nucleotide sequences. As a proxy for the pre-selection repertoire, out-of-frame TCRB sequences from naive cells were analyzed. TCRdb's version of the immuneACCESS table is confined to in-frame rearrangements and falls short of the full clone set. An unresolved V gene accounts for under half of the shortfall where checked; the remainder is of unknown origin. V and J calls and clone size come straight from that table; D and trimming were deduced from the DNA. The sample yields 900,000 or so clones; roughly 15% were counted once. Clones ranked in the top ten supply about 0.02% of the sample.

Each donor gave one peripheral blood draw, averaging approximately 110 mL, which was collected into heparinised tubes. Using a panel that included CD45RO, CCR7, CD25, CD127, CD95 and CD27, naive, central memory, regulatory and stem cell-like memory CD4+ T cells were sorted on a BD FACSAria II. All sorted populations exceeded 98% purity. Right away, PBMCs were isolated by Lymphoprep density gradient centrifugation and were stained directly, with no culture step. So that batch effects would be minimized, each experiment stained and sorted samples in pairs, pairing one healthy donor with one patient. This receptor was taken from a woman aged 18-29 years in good health. The chain employs TRBV6-5 and TRBJ2-3; the D segment could be TRBD2, given 5 matching bases. The source material was naive CD4+ T cells from blood. The cell subset or site label here, explained by the study, means: true naive CD4+ T cells. The DNA sequence is given as TGTGCCAGCAGTTACAGTGAGGGATGGCCAGATACGCAGTATTTT. Protein translation: CASSYSEGWPDTQYF.